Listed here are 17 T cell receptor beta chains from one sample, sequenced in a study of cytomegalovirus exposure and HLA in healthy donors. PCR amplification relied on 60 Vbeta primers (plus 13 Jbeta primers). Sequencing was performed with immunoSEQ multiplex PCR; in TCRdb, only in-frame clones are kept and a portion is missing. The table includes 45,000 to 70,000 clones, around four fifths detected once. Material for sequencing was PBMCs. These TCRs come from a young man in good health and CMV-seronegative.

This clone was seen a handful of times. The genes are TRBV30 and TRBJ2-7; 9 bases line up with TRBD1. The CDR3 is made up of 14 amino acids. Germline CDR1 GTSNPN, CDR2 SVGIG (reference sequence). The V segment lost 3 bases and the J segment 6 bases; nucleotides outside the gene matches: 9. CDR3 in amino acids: CAWRQQGAPGEQYF. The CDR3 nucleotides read TGTGCCTGGAGGCAACAGGGGGCGCCGGGCGAGCAGTACTTC.

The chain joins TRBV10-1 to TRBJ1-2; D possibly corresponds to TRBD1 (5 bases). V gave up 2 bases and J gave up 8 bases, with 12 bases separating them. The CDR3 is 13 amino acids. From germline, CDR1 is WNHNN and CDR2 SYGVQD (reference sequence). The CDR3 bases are TGCGCCAGCAGTGAGAGGAGGGGAGTAGGCTACACCTTC. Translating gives CASSERRGVGYTF.

The CDR3 loop is CASRAVGVNEQFF. The CDR3 DNA follows: TGTGCCAGCAGGGCCGTAGGGGTCAATGAGCAGTTCTTC. The rearrangement links TRBV11-2 to TRBJ2-1; TRBD1 might be the D (5 bases). Germline CDR1 is SGHAT and CDR2 is FQNNGV. The CDR3 is 13 residues long. Deletions cut 6 bases from V and 6 bases from J, with 12 bases between. Looking up the rest from reference TRBV11-2 and TRBJ2-1 gives the full variable domain: EAGVAQSPRYKIIEKRQSVAFWCNPISGHATLYWYQQILGQGPKLLIQFQNNGVVDDSQLPKDRFSAERLKGVDSTLKIQPAKLEDSAVYLCASRAVGVNEQFFGPGTRLTVL.

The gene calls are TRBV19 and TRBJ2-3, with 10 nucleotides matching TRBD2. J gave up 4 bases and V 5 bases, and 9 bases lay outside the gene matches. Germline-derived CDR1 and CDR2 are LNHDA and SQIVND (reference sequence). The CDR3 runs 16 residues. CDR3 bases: TGTGCCAGTAGTTACAGAGCGGGAGGGCCGTCAGATACGCAGTATTTT. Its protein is CASSYRAGGPSDTQYF.

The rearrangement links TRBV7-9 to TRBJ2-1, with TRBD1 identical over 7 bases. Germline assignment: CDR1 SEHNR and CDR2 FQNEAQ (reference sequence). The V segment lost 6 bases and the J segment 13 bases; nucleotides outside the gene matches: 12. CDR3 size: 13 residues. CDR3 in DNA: TGTGCCAGCAGTTACACCGAGACAGGGCGACAGTTCTTC. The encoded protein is CASSYTETGRQFF.

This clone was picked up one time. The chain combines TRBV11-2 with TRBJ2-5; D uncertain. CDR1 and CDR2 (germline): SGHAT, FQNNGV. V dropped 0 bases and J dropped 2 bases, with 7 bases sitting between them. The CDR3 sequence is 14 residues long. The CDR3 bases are TGTGCCAGCAGCTTAGAGAGGATTCAAGAGACCCAGTACTTC. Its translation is CASSLERIQETQYF.

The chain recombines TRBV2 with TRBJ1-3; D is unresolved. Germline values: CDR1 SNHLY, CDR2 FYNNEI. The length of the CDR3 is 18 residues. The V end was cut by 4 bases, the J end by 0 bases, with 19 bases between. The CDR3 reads CASSAPTEWYSSGNTIYF. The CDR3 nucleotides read TGTGCCAGCAGTGCCCCCACCGAGTGGTACAGCTCTGGAAACACCATATATTTT.

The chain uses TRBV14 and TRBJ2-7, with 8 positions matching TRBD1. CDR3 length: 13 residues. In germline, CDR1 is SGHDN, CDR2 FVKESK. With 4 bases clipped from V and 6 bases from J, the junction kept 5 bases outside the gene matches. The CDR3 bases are TGTGCCAGCAGCCGGACAGGGTTTGGCGAGCAGTACTTC. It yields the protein CASSRTGFGEQYF.

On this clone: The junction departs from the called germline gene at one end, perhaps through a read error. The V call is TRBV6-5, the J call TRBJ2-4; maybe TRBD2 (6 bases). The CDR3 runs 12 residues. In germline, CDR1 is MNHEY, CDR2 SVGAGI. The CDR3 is CASSADGLSFRF. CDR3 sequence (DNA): TGTGCCAGCAGTGCAGACGGACTAAGTTTTCGCTTC.

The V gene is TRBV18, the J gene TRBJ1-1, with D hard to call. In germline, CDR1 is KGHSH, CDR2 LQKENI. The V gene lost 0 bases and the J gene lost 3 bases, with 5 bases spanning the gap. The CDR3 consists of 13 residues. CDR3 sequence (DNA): TGTGCCAGCTCACCACCGGGCCACACTGAAGCTTTCTTT. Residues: CASSPPGHTEAFF.

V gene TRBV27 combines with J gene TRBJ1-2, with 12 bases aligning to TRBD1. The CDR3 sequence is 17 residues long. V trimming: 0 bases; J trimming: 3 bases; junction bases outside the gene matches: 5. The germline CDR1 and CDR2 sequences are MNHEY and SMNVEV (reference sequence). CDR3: CASSLSGTGGVYYGYTF. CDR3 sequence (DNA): TGTGCCAGCAGTTTATCCGGGACAGGGGGCGTCTACTATGGCTACACCTTC.

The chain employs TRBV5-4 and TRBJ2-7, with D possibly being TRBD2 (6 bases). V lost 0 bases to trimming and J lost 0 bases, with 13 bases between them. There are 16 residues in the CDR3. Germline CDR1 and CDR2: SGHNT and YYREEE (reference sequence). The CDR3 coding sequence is TGTGCCAGCAGCTTGGGTCCTGGGCGGGGCTCCTACGAGCAGTACTTC. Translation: CASSLGPGRGSYEQYF.

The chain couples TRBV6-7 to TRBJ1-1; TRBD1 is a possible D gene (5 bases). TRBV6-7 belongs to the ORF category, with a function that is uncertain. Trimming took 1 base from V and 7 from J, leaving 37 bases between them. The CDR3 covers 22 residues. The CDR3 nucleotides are TGTGCCAGCAGTTACTTCACACCTTGGGCGACATCGGGTTCAGGGAAGGCACTTGAAGCTTTCTTT. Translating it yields CASSYFTPWATSGSGKALEAFF.

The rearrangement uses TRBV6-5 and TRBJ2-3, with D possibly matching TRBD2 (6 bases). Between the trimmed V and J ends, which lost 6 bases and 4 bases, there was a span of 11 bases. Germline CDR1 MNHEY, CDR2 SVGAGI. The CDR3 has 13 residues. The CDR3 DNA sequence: TGTGCCAGCAGCCCCCCGGGGGCAGATACGCAGTATTTT. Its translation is CASSPPGADTQYF.

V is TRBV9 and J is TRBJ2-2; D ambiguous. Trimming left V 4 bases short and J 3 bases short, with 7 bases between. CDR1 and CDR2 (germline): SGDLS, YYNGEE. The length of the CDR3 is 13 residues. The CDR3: CASSSPYTGELFF. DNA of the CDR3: TGTGCCAGCAGCTCCCCTTACACCGGGGAGCTGTTTTTT.

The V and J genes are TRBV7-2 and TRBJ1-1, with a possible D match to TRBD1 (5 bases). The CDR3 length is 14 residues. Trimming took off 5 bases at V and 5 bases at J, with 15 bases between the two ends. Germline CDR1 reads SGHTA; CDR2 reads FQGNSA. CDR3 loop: CASSPPSGVTEAFF. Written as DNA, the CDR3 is TGTGCCAGCAGCCCACCTTCGGGGGTTACTGAAGCTTTCTTT.

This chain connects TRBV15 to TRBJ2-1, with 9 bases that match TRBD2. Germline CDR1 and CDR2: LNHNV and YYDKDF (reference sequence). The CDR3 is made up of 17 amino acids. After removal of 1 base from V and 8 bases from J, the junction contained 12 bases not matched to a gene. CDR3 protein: CATSRGLAREGQYEQFF. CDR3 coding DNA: TGTGCCACCAGCAGAGGCCTAGCGCGGGAGGGCCAATATGAGCAGTTCTTC.